This T cell receptor (beta chain) was observed in a study of monozygotic twins with inflammatory bowel disease. Reanalyzing the 5' RACE reads, TCRdb keeps one entry per CDR3 protein, without DNA. The sample includes 300,000 to 400,000 distinct CDR3 sequences. The germline gives CDR1 SQVTM, CDR2 ANQGSEA. The CDR3 extends over 13 amino acids. This TCR derives from a human donor with ulcerative colitis or Crohn's disease, or a healthy co-twin of an affected twin (not recorded which). The specimen sequenced was blood. This chain uses TRBV29-1 with TRBJ2-1; TCRdb's D call, TRBD1, is unchecked because there is no DNA. The CDR3 region is CSGDGGYIGEQFF.